This is a list of T cell receptor beta chains from one sample in a study of long-term antiretroviral therapy in people with HIV. Repertoires were generated with immunoSEQ multiplex PCR, while TCRdb's copy carries only in-frame clones and drops some. The sample holds about 17,000 clones; about 81% are singletons and the top ten take under 10%. The sample in question was unsorted PBMCs, obtained 0.3 years before starting antiretroviral therapy. The origin of the receptors is a man aged 50 to 59 with HIV. Both conserved end residues are part of each CDR3. The order of the fields is V gene, J gene, D gene, CDR3 length, clone size, CDR3 protein, CDR3 DNA. D genes are given only for firm matches. Rows give clone size only sometimes, using once, few, many, or a class for an expanded clone.

V: TRBV10-3
J: TRBJ1-2
D: TRBD1
length: 15
size: few
CDR3: CAISHGTGGLYGYTF
DNA: TGTGCCATCAGTCACGGGACAGGGGGGCTTTATGGCTACACCTTC

V: TRBV5-5
J: TRBJ1-5
D: -
length: 14
size: -
CDR3: CASSLDVERQPQHF
DNA: TGTGCCAGCAGCTTGGACGTCGAGCGGCAGCCCCAGCATTTT

V: TRBV7-9
J: TRBJ2-2
D: -
length: 15
size: once
CDR3: CASSPGVADTGELFF
DNA: TGTGCCAGCAGCCCAGGGGTGGCGGACACCGGGGAGCTGTTTTTT

V: TRBV2
J: TRBJ1-2
D: -
length: 13
size: few
CDR3: CASSGLPGAGYTF
DNA: TGTGCCAGCAGTGGACTACCGGGGGCTGGCTACACCTTC

V: TRBV5-1
J: TRBJ1-3
D: -
length: 14
size: -
CDR3: CASSLGSDGNTIYF
DNA: TGCGCCAGCAGCTTGGGTTCCGACGGAAACACCATATATTTT

V: TRBV5-4
J: TRBJ2-7
D: -
length: 14
size: few
CDR3: CASSTQPDSYEQYF
DNA: TGTGCCAGCAGCACACAACCGGACTCCTACGAGCAGTACTTC

V: TRBV2
J: TRBJ2-7
D: -
length: 13
size: few
CDR3: CASKSQISYEQYF
DNA: TGTGCCAGCAAAAGTCAAATCTCCTACGAGCAGTACTTC

V: TRBV7-9
J: TRBJ2-3
D: -
length: 14
size: -
CDR3: CASSLAGSSDTQYF
DNA: TGTGCCAGCAGCTTAGCGGGCAGCTCAGATACGCAGTATTTT

V: TRBV7-2
J: TRBJ2-3
D: TRBD1
length: 13
size: -
CDR3: CASTTTGADTQYF
DNA: TGTGCCAGCACCACCACAGGGGCAGATACGCAGTATTTT

V: TRBV2
J: TRBJ2-7
D: -
length: 15
size: -
CDR3: CASSPGLGLYYEQYF
DNA: TGTGCCAGCAGCCCGGGCCTGGGACTTTACTACGAGCAGTACTTC

V: TRBV6-4
J: TRBJ2-2
D: -
length: 13
size: -
CDR3: CASSDSAAGELFF
DNA: TGTGCCAGCAGTGACTCGGCCGCCGGGGAGCTGTTTTTT

V: TRBV7-9
J: TRBJ1-1
D: -
length: 13
size: -
CDR3: CASSLGGGTEAFF
DNA: TGTGCCAGCAGCTTAGGAGGGGGCACTGAAGCTTTCTTT

V: TRBV6-1
J: TRBJ2-3
D: -
length: 13
size: -
CDR3: CASSVIEADTQYF
DNA: TGTGCCAGCAGTGTAATAGAAGCAGATACGCAGTATTTT

V: TRBV14
J: TRBJ1-4
D: TRBD1
length: 16
size: -
CDR3: CASSQGYRGGNEKLFF
DNA: TGTGCCAGCAGCCAAGGCTACAGGGGAGGGAATGAAAAACTGTTTTTT

V: TRBV6-1
J: TRBJ2-5
D: TRBD1
length: 16
size: -
CDR3: CASSETPGQGAETQYF
DNA: TGTGCCAGCAGTGAAACCCCGGGACAGGGGGCAGAGACCCAGTACTTC

V: TRBV9
J: TRBJ1-2
D: TRBD1
length: 12
size: -
CDR3: CASRDRGKGYTF
DNA: TGTGCCAGCAGAGACAGGGGAAAAGGCTACACCTTC

V: TRBV19
J: TRBJ1-1
D: -
length: 14
size: -
CDR3: CATGRGGHSTEAFF
DNA: TGTGCCACGGGCCGGGGAGGACACTCCACTGAAGCTTTCTTT

V: TRBV4-3
J: TRBJ1-2
D: TRBD1
length: 15
size: large
CDR3: CASSQGQGEYYGYTF
DNA: TGCGCCAGCAGCCAAGGACAGGGGGAGTACTATGGCTACACCTTC

V: TRBV5-1
J: TRBJ2-2
D: TRBD2
length: 15
size: -
CDR3: CASSLGLAGTGELFF
DNA: TGCGCCAGCAGCTTGGGACTAGCGGGAACCGGGGAGCTGTTTTTT

V: TRBV4-2
J: TRBJ1-5
D: -
length: 15
size: few
CDR3: CASSQGGSSNQPQHF
DNA: TGTGCCAGCAGCCAAGGGGGCTCGAGCAATCAGCCCCAGCATTTT

V: TRBV7-6
J: TRBJ2-5
D: -
length: 14
size: once
CDR3: CASSSPEFQETQYF
DNA: TGTGCCAGCAGCTCCCCCGAGTTCCAAGAGACCCAGTACTTC

V: TRBV6-5
J: TRBJ1-3
D: -
length: 14
size: -
CDR3: CASRGGHSGNTIYF
DNA: TGTGCCAGCAGGGGGGGGCACTCTGGAAACACCATATATTTT

V: TRBV9
J: TRBJ1-5
D: -
length: 13
size: few
CDR3: CASSIGTYQPQHF
DNA: TGTGCCAGCAGCATCGGGACTTACCAGCCCCAGCATTTT